Judged by abundance, the clone carrying this T cell receptor beta chain is medium-sized. The target antigen is unknown. Expansion lasted 2 to 4 days, with either anti-CD3 antibody OKT3 or CD3/CD28 beads. Expanded T cells grew in IL-2 (around 95 IU/ml) plus IL-7 (5 ng/ml). The CDR3 is 18 residues long. Trimming at V came to 3 bases and at J to 0 bases, leaving 11 bases not matched to a gene. CDR1 ENHRY and CDR2 SYGVKD come from the germline V gene. Unique molecular identifier barcodes measured each clonotype's abundance. Using its own MiXCR run on the 5' RACE reads, TCRdb lists one record per CDR3 protein. The data hold roughly 15,000 distinct CDR3 sequences, with around 2.1% observed a single time. This entry belongs to a study of beta chain bispecific antibodies for T cell cancers. Study overall: Surface TRBV12 (TRBV12-3) was on Jurkat, TRBV5-5 on HPB-ALL. Study observations and caveats: An anti-TRBV5-5 antibody cross-reacts with the highly similar TRBV5-6. Most targeted TRBV signal came from the leukemia cell line cells, not normal T cells.

The chain employs TRBV10-3 and TRBJ2-3, with 8 bases lining up with TRBD2. The clonotype originates from a human donor in good health. Some clones in this sample may be carry-over from other donors' samples. The sample taken for sequencing was healthy donor T cells cultured with leukemia cells. The CDR3 protein is CAISDGSGGRSSTDTQYF. The CDR3 DNA is TGTGCCATCAGTGACGGGAGCGGGGGCCGCTCTAGCACAGATACGCAGTATTTT.